Following are 28 T cell receptor beta chains from one sample sequenced in a study of cytomegalovirus exposure and HLA in healthy donors. Both 60 Vbeta primers and 13 Jbeta primers went into the PCR. Data came from immunoSEQ multiplex PCR; TCRdb stores just in-frame clones and leaves some out. The data contain some 200,000 clones, roughly 82% of them seen just once; the ten biggest clones take up around 2.8%. The sequenced sample consisted of PBMCs. The source of these receptors is a woman aged 45-65 years in good health and CMV-seropositive.

CDR3 bases: TGCGCCAGCAGCCAAGAGGCGGAAAATTCACCCCTCCACTTT. It encodes CASSQEAENSPLHF. This chain uses TRBV4-1 with TRBJ1-6; D is undetermined. V was cut by 0 bases and J by 7 bases, with 7 bases left in between. CDR3 size: 14 residues. Germline V gene data show CDR1 as MGHRA and CDR2 as YSYEKL.

The chain links TRBV2 to TRBJ2-3, with no clear D. CDR3 length: 13 amino acids. CDR1 and CDR2 (germline): SNHLY, FYNNEI. Trimming took 7 bases from V and 1 from J, leaving 9 bases between them. CDR3 in DNA: TGTGCCAGCATTGACTCTGGCACAGATACGCAGTATTTT. Its translation: CASIDSGTDTQYF.

Only a few counts were recorded for this clone. The chain is built from TRBV10-3 and TRBJ2-2, with 9 bases fitting TRBD2. The V and J ends lost 8 bases and 4 bases, in that order; junction bases with no gene match: 8. The CDR3 runs to 15 residues. The germline gives CDR1 ENHRY, CDR2 SYGVKD. The CDR3 is CAIGPAGGRTGELFF. CDR3 DNA: TGTGCCATCGGTCCGGCGGGGGGGCGCACCGGGGAGCTGTTTTTT.

This sequence joins TRBV7-6 and TRBJ1-2; D uncertain. Per the germline V gene, CDR1 is SGHVS and CDR2 is FNYEAQ. V gave up 5 bases and J gave up 5 bases, with 12 bases separating them. CDR3 length: 13 residues. The CDR3 here is CASSPGMRYGYTF. Here the CDR3 DNA reads TGTGCCAGCAGCCCGGGAATGAGATATGGCTACACCTTC.

The chain has TRBV6-5 and TRBJ1-2; D ambiguous. Trimming removed 3 bases from V and 0 bases from J, with 14 bases in between. Germline lookup yields CDR1 MNHEY and CDR2 SVGAGI. CDR3 length: 16 amino acids. The CDR3 DNA follows: TGTGCCAGCAGTTATGGTGGAGTTAGAGCTAACTATGGCTACACCTTC. Translation gives CASSYGGVRANYGYTF.

In this sample, this clone turned up once. The chain recombines TRBV7-9 with TRBJ1-2; 8 positions agree with TRBD1. The CDR3 runs to 14 residues. V shed 5 bases, J shed 8 bases, and the junction held 10 bases outside the gene matches. Germline-derived CDR1 and CDR2 are SEHNR and FQNEAQ (reference sequence). The CDR3 loop is CASSLITGGVGYTF. In nucleotides, the CDR3 is TGTGCCAGCAGCCTAATTACAGGGGGAGTAGGCTACACCTTC.

This clone has just a few counts. V is TRBV6-1 and J is TRBJ1-2; tentatively, D is TRBD1 (5 bases). V was trimmed by 7 bases and J by 3 bases, leaving 15 bases between them. CDR1 and CDR2 from the germline V gene are MNHNS and SASEGT. The CDR3 runs to 14 residues. CDR3 sequence (DNA): TGTGCCAGCACCCCGGGACTCAGTGACTATGGCTACACCTTC. Its translation is CASTPGLSDYGYTF.

The chain couples TRBV6-5 to TRBJ2-2; a weak D match, TRBD1 (6 bases). This CDR3 is 13 amino acids long. The V end lost 6 bases, the J end lost 6 bases, and 11 bases lay between the germline ends. Germline-derived CDR1 and CDR2 are MNHEY and SVGAGI. CDR3 loop: CASRLQGAGELFF. CDR3 sequence (DNA): TGTGCCAGCAGATTACAGGGTGCCGGGGAGCTGTTTTTT.

This chain connects TRBV6-1 to TRBJ1-1, with 7 positions matching TRBD1. The CDR3 totals 13 residues. V trimming: 5 bases; J trimming: 10 bases; junction bases outside the gene matches: 10. Germline assignment: CDR1 MNHNS and CDR2 SASEGT. The CDR3 protein is CASSFDDRAPAFF. CDR3 DNA: TGTGCCAGCAGTTTCGACGACAGGGCCCCAGCTTTCTTT.

This chain joins TRBV25-1 and TRBJ1-1; D is possibly TRBD1 (6 bases). Trimming left V 3 bases short and J 0 bases short, with 11 bases between. The germline CDR1 and CDR2 sequences are MGHDK and SYGVNS. The CDR3 consists of 15 residues. The DNA for the CDR3 is TGTGCCAGCAGTGACCTGGACAGAATGAACACTGAAGCTTTCTTT. It codes for CASSDLDRMNTEAFF.

The chain employs TRBV30 and TRBJ1-4; no reliable D call. The CDR3 totals 14 residues. Germline CDR1 is GTSNPN and CDR2 is SVGIG (reference sequence). V dropped 2 bases and J dropped 1 base, with 8 bases sitting between them. Written as DNA, the CDR3 is TGTGCCTGGAGTCGGTCGATAACTAATGAAAAACTGTTTTTT. Residues: CAWSRSITNEKLFF.

The CDR3 DNA reads as TGTGCCAGCAGCCCCCCACGCGGTAGCGGGGGGCCTGAGGGGAATGAGCAGTTCTTC. It codes for CASSPPRGSGGPEGNEQFF. The chain joins TRBV14 to TRBJ2-1; 10 bases agree with TRBD2. The CDR3 is 19 amino acids. V was pared by 4 bases and J by 7 bases, with 19 bases of the junction left unmatched. Germline values: CDR1 SGHDN, CDR2 FVKESK.

The rearrangement uses TRBV5-5 and TRBJ2-5; 9 positions match TRBD2. Looked up from germline, CDR1 is SGHKS and CDR2 is YYEKEE (reference sequence). This CDR3 comprises 16 residues. Trimming removed 0 bases from V and 5 bases from J; junction bases left unmatched: 8. The CDR3 sequence is CASSLDGGGAWETQYF. In DNA form, the CDR3 reads TGTGCCAGCAGCTTGGACGGCGGGGGGGCTTGGGAGACCCAGTACTTC.

The chain employs TRBV19 and TRBJ1-6, with D uncertain. Germline-derived CDR1 and CDR2 are LNHDA and SQIVND (reference sequence). Trimming cost V 7 bases and J 0 bases, with 10 bases left between them. This CDR3 spans 15 amino acids. The CDR3 region has the DNA TGTGCCAGTAAGCGAGGCAGCTCCTATAATTCACCCCTCCACTTT. It codes for CASKRGSSYNSPLHF.

This chain connects TRBV7-2 to TRBJ2-7; D is possibly TRBD1 (6 bases). The V gene lost 6 bases and the J gene lost 1 base, with 16 bases spanning the gap. The CDR3 totals 15 residues. Germline V gene sequence: CDR1 SGHTA, CDR2 FQGNSA. The chain's CDR3 is CASRPDRSPSYEQYF. The DNA of the CDR3 is TGTGCCAGCAGACCAGACAGGTCCCCTTCCTACGAGCAGTACTTC.

This clone has just one count. CDR3 loop: CASSTLAGPNTGELFF. The CDR3 bases are TGTGCCAGCAGCACCCTAGCGGGCCCGAACACCGGGGAGCTGTTTTTT. This rearrangement joins TRBV9 to TRBJ2-2; 8 bases match TRBD2. There are 16 residues in the CDR3. J gave up 0 bases and V 4 bases, and 5 bases lay outside the gene matches. CDR1 and CDR2 from the germline V gene are SGDLS and YYNGEE.

The rearrangement uses TRBV5-1 and TRBJ2-6; D gene unclear. From germline, CDR1 is SGHRS and CDR2 YFSETQ. Trimming cost V 0 bases and J 3 bases, with 4 bases left between them. The CDR3 contains 14 residues. The CDR3: CASSLGGGANVLTF. In DNA form, the CDR3 reads TGCGCCAGCAGCTTGGGCGGTGGGGCCAACGTCCTGACTTTC.

This clone was detected only a few times. The chain couples TRBV7-9 to TRBJ2-1; weak D call: TRBD2 (6 bases). CDR3 size: 14 residues. The germline CDR1 and CDR2 sequences are SEHNR and FQNEAQ (reference sequence). The germline V and J ends were trimmed by 5 bases and 3 bases, with 11 bases remaining between them. This chain's CDR3 is CASSHAGIYNEQFF. CDR3 DNA: TGTGCCAGCAGCCACGCGGGGATCTACAATGAGCAGTTCTTC.

This clone was found once. The rearrangement uses TRBV5-1 and TRBJ2-5; D might be TRBD2 (5 bases). From germline, CDR1 is SGHRS and CDR2 YFSETQ. The CDR3 covers 14 residues. The V end lost 0 bases, the J end lost 6 bases, and 12 bases lay between the germline ends. The CDR3 region is CASSLDSASKTQYF. CDR3 sequence (DNA): TGCGCCAGCAGCTTGGATTCGGCTAGCAAGACCCAGTACTTC.

CDR3: CASSLLGAGGIYGYTF. The CDR3 coding sequence is TGTGCCAGCAGTTTATTAGGTGCAGGGGGCATCTATGGCTACACCTTC. The V gene is TRBV27, the J gene TRBJ1-2; 8 positions match TRBD1. V gave up 1 base and J gave up 4 bases; unmatched junction bases: 8. This CDR3 comprises 16 residues. CDR1 and CDR2 from the germline V gene are MNHEY and SMNVEV (reference sequence).

This clone has only one observation. The chain links TRBV9 to TRBJ1-6, with D possibly matching TRBD1 (5 bases). The CDR3 runs to 14 residues. Trimming cost V 2 bases and J 7 bases, with 10 bases left between them. CDR1 is SGDLS, CDR2 YYNGEE, per germline. The CDR3, as DNA: TGTGCCAGCAGCGTCGACAGCCGGAATTCACCCCTCCACTTT. The encoded protein is CASSVDSRNSPLHF.

The CDR3 sequence is CASSPWAGTTSYEQYF. CDR3 nucleotides: TGTGCCAGCAGCCCCTGGGCGGGGACGACTTCCTACGAGCAGTACTTC. J is TRBJ2-7 and V is TRBV11-2; TRBD2 might be the D (6 bases). CDR1 SGHAT and CDR2 FQNNGV come from the germline V gene. V lost 5 bases and J lost 1, with 18 bases in between. There are 16 residues in the CDR3.

The V gene is TRBV6-1, the J gene TRBJ1-1; D gene ambiguous. Trimming stripped 8 bases from V and 0 bases from J, with 10 bases between. Germline CDR1 and CDR2: MNHNS and SASEGT. The CDR3 loop spans 13 amino acids. The CDR3 sequence: CASLASLNTEAFF. DNA for the CDR3: TGTGCCAGCTTAGCCTCTTTGAACACTGAAGCTTTCTTT.

The chain combines TRBV6-6 with TRBJ1-3; D is uncertain. V was cut by 7 bases and J by 4 bases, with 17 bases left in between. Germline assignment: CDR1 MNHNY and CDR2 SVGAGI (reference sequence). This CDR3 has 15 residues. This CDR3 is CASTADPAGGNTIYF. DNA for the CDR3: TGTGCCAGCACCGCCGACCCGGCAGGCGGAAACACCATATATTTT.

J is TRBJ2-7 and V is TRBV7-9, with 9 bases matching TRBD2. This CDR3 spans 13 amino acids. With V trimmed by 5 bases and J by 5 bases, 4 bases remained unmatched. Per the germline V gene, CDR1 is SEHNR and CDR2 is FQNEAQ (reference sequence). The CDR3 reads CASSQGGGDEQYF. DNA of the CDR3: TGTGCCAGCAGCCAAGGCGGGGGGGACGAGCAGTACTTC. Using reference TRBV7-9 and TRBJ2-7 for the parts outside the CDR3, the full variable domain is DTGVSQNPRHKITKRGQNVTFRCDPISEHNRLYWYRQTLGQGPEFLTYFQNEAQLEKSRLLSDRFSAERPKGSFSTLEIQRTEQGDSAMYLCASSQGGGDEQYFGPGTRLTVT.

The chain combines TRBV9 with TRBJ1-4; tentative D call: TRBD1 (5 bases). This CDR3 is 15 amino acids long. Germline-derived CDR1 and CDR2 are SGDLS and YYNGEE. V lost 3 bases and J 4 bases, leaving 13 bases between the germline ends. This CDR3 reads CASSAGDYGNEKLFF. CDR3 coding DNA: TGTGCCAGCAGCGCCGGGGACTACGGTAATGAAAAACTGTTTTTT.

The sample holds a few counts of this clone. This chain connects TRBV4-1 to TRBJ2-1, with 14 bases fitting TRBD2. The junction had 8 bases not matched to a gene; V was cut back by 2 bases and J by 5 bases. The CDR3 sequence is 18 residues long. Germline assignment: CDR1 MGHRA and CDR2 YSYEKL. Here the CDR3 DNA reads TGCGCCAGCAGCCAACTCGATTTGGGACTAGCGGGGGACAATGAGCAGTTCTTC. Residues: CASSQLDLGLAGDNEQFF.

In its sample, this clone was seen a few times. The chain joins TRBV7-9 to TRBJ2-1; the match to TRBD1 covers 11 bases. The CDR3 totals 14 residues. CDR1 SEHNR and CDR2 FQNEAQ come from the germline V gene (reference sequence). The V and J ends lost 11 bases and 8 bases, in that order; junction bases with no gene match: 11. In DNA, the CDR3 is TGTGCCTCCGCCGGGACAGGGGGTAGGGATGAGCAGTTCTTC. Amino acids: CASAGTGGRDEQFF.